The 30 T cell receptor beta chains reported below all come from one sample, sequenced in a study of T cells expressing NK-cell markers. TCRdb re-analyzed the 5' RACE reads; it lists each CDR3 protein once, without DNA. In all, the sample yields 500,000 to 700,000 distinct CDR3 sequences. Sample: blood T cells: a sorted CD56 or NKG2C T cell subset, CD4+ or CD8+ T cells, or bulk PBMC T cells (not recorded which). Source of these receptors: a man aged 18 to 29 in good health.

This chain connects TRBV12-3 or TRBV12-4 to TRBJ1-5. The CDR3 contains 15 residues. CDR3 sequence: CASSSGRWASWAQHF.

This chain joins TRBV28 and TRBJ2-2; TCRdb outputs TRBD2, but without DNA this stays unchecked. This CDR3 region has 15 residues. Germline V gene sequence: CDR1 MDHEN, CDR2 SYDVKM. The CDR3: CASSLGGTSGSLLFF.

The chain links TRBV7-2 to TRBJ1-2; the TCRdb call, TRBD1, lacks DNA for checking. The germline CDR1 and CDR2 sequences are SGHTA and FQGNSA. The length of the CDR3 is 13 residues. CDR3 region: CASTTGTGAGYTF.

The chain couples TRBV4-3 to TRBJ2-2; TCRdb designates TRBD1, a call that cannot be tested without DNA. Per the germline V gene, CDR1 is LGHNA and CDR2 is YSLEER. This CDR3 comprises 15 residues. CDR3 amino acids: CASSQWTVNTGELFF.

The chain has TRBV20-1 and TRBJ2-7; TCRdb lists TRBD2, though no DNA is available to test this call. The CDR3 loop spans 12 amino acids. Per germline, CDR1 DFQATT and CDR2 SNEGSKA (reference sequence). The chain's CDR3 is CSAPGLVGEQYF.

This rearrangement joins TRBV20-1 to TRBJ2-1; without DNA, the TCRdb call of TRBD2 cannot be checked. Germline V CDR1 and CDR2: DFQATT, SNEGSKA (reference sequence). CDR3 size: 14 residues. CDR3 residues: CSADVEEGYNEQFF.

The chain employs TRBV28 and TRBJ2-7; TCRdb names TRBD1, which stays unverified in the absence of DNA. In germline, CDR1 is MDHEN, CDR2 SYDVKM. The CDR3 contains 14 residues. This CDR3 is CASSAGREGYEQYF.

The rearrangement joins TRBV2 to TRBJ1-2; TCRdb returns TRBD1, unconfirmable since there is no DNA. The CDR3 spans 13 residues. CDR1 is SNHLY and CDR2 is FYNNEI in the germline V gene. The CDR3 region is CASSLRQGAGYTF.

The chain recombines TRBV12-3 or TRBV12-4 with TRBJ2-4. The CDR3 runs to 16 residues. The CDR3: CASSFQATLAKNIQYF.

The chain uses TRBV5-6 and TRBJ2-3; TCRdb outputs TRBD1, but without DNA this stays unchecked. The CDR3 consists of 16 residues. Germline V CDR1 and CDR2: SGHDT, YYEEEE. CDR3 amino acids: CASSSGQDLYTDTQYF. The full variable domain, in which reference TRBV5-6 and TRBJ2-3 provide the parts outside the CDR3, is DAGVTQSPTHLIKTRGQQVTLRCSPKSGHDTVSWYQQALGQGPQFIFQYYEEEERQRGNFPDRFSGHQFPNYSSELNVNALLLGDSALYLCASSSGQDLYTDTQYFGPGTRLTVL.

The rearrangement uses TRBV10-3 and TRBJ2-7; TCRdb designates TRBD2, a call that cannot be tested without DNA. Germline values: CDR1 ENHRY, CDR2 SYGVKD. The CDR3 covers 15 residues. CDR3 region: CASGGRLAGGYEQYF.

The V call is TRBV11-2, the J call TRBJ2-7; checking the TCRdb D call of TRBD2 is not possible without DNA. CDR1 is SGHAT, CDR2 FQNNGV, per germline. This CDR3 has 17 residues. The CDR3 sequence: CASSLHWAGGDSYEQYF.

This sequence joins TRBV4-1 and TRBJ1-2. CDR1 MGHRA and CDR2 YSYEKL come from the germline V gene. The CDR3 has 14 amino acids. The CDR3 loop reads CASSQRAVNYGYTF.

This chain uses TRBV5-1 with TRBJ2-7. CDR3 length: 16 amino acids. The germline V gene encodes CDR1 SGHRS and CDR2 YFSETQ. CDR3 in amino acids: CASSYDGIPATGEQYF.

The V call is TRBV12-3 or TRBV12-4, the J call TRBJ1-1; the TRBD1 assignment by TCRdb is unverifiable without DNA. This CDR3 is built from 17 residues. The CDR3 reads CASRPAGFAGGYPEAFF.

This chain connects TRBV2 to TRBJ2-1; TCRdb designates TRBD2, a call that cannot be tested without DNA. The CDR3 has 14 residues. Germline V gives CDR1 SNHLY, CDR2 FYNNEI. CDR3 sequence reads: CARGTSGMANEQFF.

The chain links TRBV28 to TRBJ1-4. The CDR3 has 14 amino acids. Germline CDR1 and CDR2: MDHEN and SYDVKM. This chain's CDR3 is CASSSGGRDEKLFF. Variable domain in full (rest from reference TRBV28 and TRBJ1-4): DVKVTQSSRYLVKRTGEKVFLECVQDMDHENMFWYRQDPGLGLRLIYFSYDVKMKEKGDIPEGYSVSREKKERFSLILESASTNQTSMYLCASSSGGRDEKLFFGSGTQLSVL.

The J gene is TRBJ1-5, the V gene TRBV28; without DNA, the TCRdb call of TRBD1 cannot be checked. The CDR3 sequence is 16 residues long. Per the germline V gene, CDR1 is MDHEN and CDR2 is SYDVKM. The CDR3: CASRSTEGLNNQPQHF.

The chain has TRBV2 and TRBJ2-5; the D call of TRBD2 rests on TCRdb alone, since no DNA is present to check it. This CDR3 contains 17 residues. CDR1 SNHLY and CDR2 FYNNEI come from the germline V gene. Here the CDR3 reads CASSDPLWEGGLKTQYF.

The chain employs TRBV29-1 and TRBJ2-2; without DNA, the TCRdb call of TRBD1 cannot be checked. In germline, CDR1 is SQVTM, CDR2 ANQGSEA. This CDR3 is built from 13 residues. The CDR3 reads CSGVKQGARELFF.

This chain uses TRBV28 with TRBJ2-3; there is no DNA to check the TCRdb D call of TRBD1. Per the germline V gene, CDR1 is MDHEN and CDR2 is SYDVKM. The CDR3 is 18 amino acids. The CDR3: CASSTRLGRGGHTDTQYF.

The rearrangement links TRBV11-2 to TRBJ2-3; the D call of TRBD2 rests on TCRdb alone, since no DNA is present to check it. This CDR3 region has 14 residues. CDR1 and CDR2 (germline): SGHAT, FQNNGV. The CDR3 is CASLSSGSPDTQYF.

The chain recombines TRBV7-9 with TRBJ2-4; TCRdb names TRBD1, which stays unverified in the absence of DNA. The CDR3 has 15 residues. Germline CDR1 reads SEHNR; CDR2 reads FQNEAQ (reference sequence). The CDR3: CASSLGTNVKNIQYF.

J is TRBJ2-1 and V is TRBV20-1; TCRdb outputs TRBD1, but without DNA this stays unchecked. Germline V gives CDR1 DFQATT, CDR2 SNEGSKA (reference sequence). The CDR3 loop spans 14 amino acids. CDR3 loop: CSAAPGPGLNEQFF.

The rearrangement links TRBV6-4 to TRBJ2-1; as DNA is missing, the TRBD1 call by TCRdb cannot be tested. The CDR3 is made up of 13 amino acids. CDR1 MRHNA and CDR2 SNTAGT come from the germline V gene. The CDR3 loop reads CASSDGQGNEQFF.

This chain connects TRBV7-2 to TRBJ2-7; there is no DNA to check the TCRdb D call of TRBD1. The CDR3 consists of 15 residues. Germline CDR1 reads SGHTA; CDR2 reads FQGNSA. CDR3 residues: CASSKTGGSSYEQYF.

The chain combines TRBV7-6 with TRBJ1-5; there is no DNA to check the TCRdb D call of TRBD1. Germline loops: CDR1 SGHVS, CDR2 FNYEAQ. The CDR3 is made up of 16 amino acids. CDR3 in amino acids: CASSLASTGNNQPQHF.

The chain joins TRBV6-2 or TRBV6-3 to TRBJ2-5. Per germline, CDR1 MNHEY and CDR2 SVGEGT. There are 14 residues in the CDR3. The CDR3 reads CASRRYVGLETQYF.

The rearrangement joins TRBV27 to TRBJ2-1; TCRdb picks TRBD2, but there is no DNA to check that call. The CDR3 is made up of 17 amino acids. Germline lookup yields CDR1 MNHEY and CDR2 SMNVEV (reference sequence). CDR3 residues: CASSLVRLAGGWDEQFF.

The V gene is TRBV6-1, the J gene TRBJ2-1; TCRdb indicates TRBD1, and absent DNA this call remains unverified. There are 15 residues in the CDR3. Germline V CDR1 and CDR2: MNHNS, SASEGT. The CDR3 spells CASSPRDTPRDEQFF.